The source of this T cell receptor (beta chain) is a study of blood T cell repertoires in COVID-19. The wider study: Collection of acute and convalescent COVID-19 samples took place in the United States, Italy and Spain. PBMCs, B-cell-depleted T cells, or T cells were the source of the cDNA or gDNA that made up the material.

Germline lookup yields CDR1 KGHSH and CDR2 LQKENI. V dropped 4 bases and J dropped 6; count of bases not matched to a gene: 8. The CDR3 extends over 15 amino acids. TCRdb's table, derived via immunoSEQ multiplex PCR, lists solely in-frame clones and lacks some. Of fewer than 250,000 clones in the sample, around 85% were seen once. This receptor was obtained from a woman in her forties or fifties with acute or convalescent COVID-19. The chain employs TRBV18 and TRBJ1-5; 8 bases are a match to TRBD1. The sequenced material came from peripheral blood. The CDR3, as DNA: TGTGCCAGCTCACGCGGACAGGGTGAGACTCAGCCCCAGCATTTT. Translation gives CASSRGQGETQPQHF.